Presented here are 24 T cell receptor beta chains from one specimen sequenced in a study of shared T cell receptors in the human thymus. The protocol was immunoSEQ multiplex PCR, while the TCRdb copy is restricted to in-frame clones and leaves out a portion. The repertoire holds approximately 490,000 clones, roughly 74% seen once, with around 0.012% in the top ten. The data also belong to a second study, concerning human thymus T cells.

The source material was thymocytes. Receptor source: a boy under two years old with a congenital heart defect.

The chain joins TRBV27 to TRBJ2-7; 9 bases agree with TRBD2. Germline V gene sequence: CDR1 MNHEY, CDR2 SMNVEV (reference sequence). This CDR3 spans 16 amino acids. V lost 6 bases, J lost 3 bases, and 12 bases stayed unmatched. The CDR3 reads CASRDPGGRGNYEQYF. In DNA, the CDR3 is TGTGCCAGCAGGGACCCAGGCGGGAGGGGGAACTACGAGCAGTACTTC.

The chain has TRBV15 and TRBJ2-7, with 8 bases lining up with TRBD2. With 6 bases clipped from V and 2 bases from J, the junction kept 9 bases outside the gene matches. The germline gives CDR1 LNHNV, CDR2 YYDKDF (reference sequence). This CDR3 region has 15 residues. The CDR3 loop is CATRSSGGSTYEQYF. The CDR3 nucleotides read TGTGCCACCAGGTCGTCGGGAGGGTCTACCTACGAGCAGTACTTC.

In its sample, this clone was seen once. The chain links TRBV27 to TRBJ2-7; 7 bases line up with TRBD1. Germline V gene data show CDR1 as MNHEY and CDR2 as SMNVEV (reference sequence). The CDR3 runs to 14 residues. Germline trimming cut 6 bases from V and 5 bases from J; bases unmatched to any gene: 10. In DNA, the CDR3 is TGTGCCAGCAGGGGAGCCGGGACAGACAACGAGCAGTACTTC. Translating gives CASRGAGTDNEQYF.

A note on this clone: The junction shows a germline mismatch at one end, possibly a read error. V is TRBV4-1 and J is TRBJ2-2; TRBD2 aligns across 7 bases. Germline V gives CDR1 MGHRA, CDR2 YSYEKL. CDR3 length: 19 residues. This CDR3 reads CASTQYAEVAGEWSGELFF. CDR3 bases: TGCGCCAGCACCCAATACGCAGAGGTGGCGGGAGAGTGGAGCGGGGAGCTGTTTTTT.

The CDR3 loop is CASSEGRLAYEQYF. CDR3 nucleotide sequence: TGTGCCAGCAGTGAAGGTCGGCTAGCTTACGAGCAGTACTTC. This rearrangement joins TRBV2 to TRBJ2-7; D possibly corresponds to TRBD2 (5 bases). CDR3 length: 14 residues. Germline V lookup: CDR1 SNHLY, CDR2 FYNNEI. V was shortened by 1 base and J by 4 bases, with 11 bases between the two germline ends.

The chain links TRBV19 to TRBJ1-2, with 7 bases lining up with TRBD1. Germline V gene lookup returns CDR1 LNHDA and CDR2 SQIVND (reference sequence). The CDR3 totals 12 residues. The ends lost 3 bases at V and 13 bases at J; junction bases unmatched: 8. The CDR3 DNA sequence: TGTGCCAGTAGTATTCCCCGACAGGGCCTCACCTTC. Translated: CASSIPRQGLTF.

The V and J genes are TRBV30 and TRBJ2-1; 10 bases are shared with TRBD2. Germline assignment: CDR1 GTSNPN and CDR2 SVGIG (reference sequence). The V segment lost 5 bases and the J segment 8 bases; nucleotides outside the gene matches: 15. This CDR3 has 16 amino acids. The CDR3 DNA sequence: TGTGCCTGGGGCAAGTCTGAGCGGGAGGGCTTCGATGAGCAGTTCTTC. Translated: CAWGKSEREGFDEQFF.

The J gene is TRBJ1-2, the V gene TRBV28; no reliable D call. Germline CDR1 and CDR2: MDHEN and SYDVKM. This CDR3 spans 15 amino acids. The CDR3 sequence is CATLPGSRDNYGYTF. Here the CDR3 DNA reads TGTGCTACCCTCCCGGGGAGTAGGGATAACTATGGCTACACCTTC.

The V call is TRBV10-3, the J call TRBJ2-7, with a tentative D call TRBD2 (6 bases). Trimming shortened V by 4 bases and J by 4 bases, and 11 bases separated the two germline ends. Germline-derived CDR1 and CDR2 are ENHRY and SYGVKD. The length of the CDR3 is 13 residues. The CDR3 loop reads CAISARDWYEQYF. As DNA, the CDR3 is TGTGCCATCAGTGCCCGGGACTGGTACGAGCAGTACTTC.

The table lists this clone with a few counts. The chain carries TRBV6-5 and TRBJ2-2; D not certain. This CDR3 is built from 14 residues. The germline V gene has CDR1 MNHEY and CDR2 SVGAGI. The V and J ends lost 5 bases and 7 bases respectively, with 14 bases between them. In DNA, the CDR3 is TGTGCCAGCAGTCTCCGCCCCCGGAGCGGGGAGCTGTTTTTT. This codes for CASSLRPRSGELFF.

V gene TRBV27 combines with J gene TRBJ2-3; possibly TRBD2 for D (6 bases). Germline V lookup: CDR1 MNHEY, CDR2 SMNVEV (reference sequence). This CDR3 spans 14 amino acids. V was trimmed by 2 bases and J by 6 bases, leaving 12 bases between them. The CDR3 DNA follows: TGTGCCAGCAGTTTACTCGGGGGAGTGGATACGCAGTATTTT. This encodes CASSLLGGVDTQYF.

The chain has TRBV7-2 and TRBJ2-2; 7 bases line up with TRBD1. Per germline, CDR1 SGHTA and CDR2 FQGNSA. The J segment lost 10 bases and the V segment lost 2 bases, leaving 10 bases of the junction unmatched. The CDR3 loop spans 15 amino acids. CDR3: CASSLRGQTPAELFF. The CDR3 nucleotides read TGTGCCAGCAGCTTAAGGGGACAGACGCCCGCGGAGCTGTTTTTT.

This clone came up once. The chain combines TRBV6-1 with TRBJ1-2; 9 bases agree with TRBD1. Germline lookup yields CDR1 MNHNS and CDR2 SASEGT. The J segment lost 4 bases and the V segment lost 2 bases, leaving 8 bases of the junction unmatched. CDR3 length: 16 amino acids. CDR3 protein: CASSEPRDRAPYGYTF. As DNA, the CDR3 is TGTGCCAGCAGTGAACCCCGGGACAGGGCCCCCTATGGCTACACCTTC.

The chain couples TRBV4-2 to TRBJ2-7, with a weak D call TRBD2 (5 bases). This CDR3 contains 15 residues. With 0 bases removed from V and 2 bases from J, the gap between germline ends came to 11 bases. The germline V gene has CDR1 LGHNA and CDR2 YNFKEQ. The CDR3 DNA reads TGTGCCAGCAGCCAAGAGAGACTAATTACCTACGAGCAGTACTTC. Translated, it gives CASSQERLITYEQYF.

The V and J genes are TRBV4-1 and TRBJ1-4; 9 nucleotides align to TRBD1. This CDR3 has 13 residues. Germline V CDR1 and CDR2: MGHRA, YSYEKL. V lost 4 bases to trimming and J lost 7 bases; unmatched junction nucleotides: 1. In DNA, the CDR3 is TGCGCCAGCAGCCGGACAGGGGTTGAAAAACTGTTTTTT. The encoded protein is CASSRTGVEKLFF.

The V call is TRBV25-1, the J call TRBJ2-3, with TRBD2 matching 9 bases. CDR3 length equals 17 residues. The V gene end was trimmed by 2 bases and the J gene end by 5 bases; junction bases not matched to a gene: 11. Germline loops: CDR1 MGHDK, CDR2 SYGVNS. CDR3 sequence (DNA): TGTGCCAGCAGTGAACCCCGGGTAGCGGGAGCGGAAGATACGCAGTATTTT. Amino acids: CASSEPRVAGAEDTQYF.

This chain joins TRBV2 and TRBJ1-1, with a tentative D call TRBD1 (5 bases). This CDR3 spans 17 amino acids. CDR1 and CDR2 from the germline V gene are SNHLY and FYNNEI. V gave up 2 bases and J gave up 3 bases, with 19 bases separating them. The CDR3 sequence: CASSEWGPTAGDTEAFF. For the CDR3, the DNA is TGTGCCAGCAGTGAATGGGGACCGACGGCGGGGGACACTGAAGCTTTCTTT.

The count of this clone is one. The chain links TRBV15 to TRBJ1-1; a weak D match, TRBD1 (6 bases). Germline CDR1 reads LNHNV; CDR2 reads YYDKDF (reference sequence). V was clipped by 5 bases and J by 4 bases, with 14 bases between them. CDR3 length: 14 amino acids. Written as DNA, the CDR3 is TGTGCCACCAGCCCCCAGCGGGGGCCCACTGAAGCTTTCTTT. Translation: CATSPQRGPTEAFF.

In its sample, this clone was seen once. The chain employs TRBV27 and TRBJ2-4; 8 nucleotides align to TRBD2. CDR1 is MNHEY and CDR2 is SMNVEV in the germline V gene (reference sequence). Unmatched junction bases numbered 1, after V lost 2 bases and J lost 1 base. This CDR3 contains 15 residues. The CDR3 spells CASSLGGRAKNIQYF. The DNA of the CDR3 is TGTGCCAGCAGTTTAGGCGGGAGGGCCAAAAACATTCAGTACTTC.

The chain recombines TRBV5-4 with TRBJ2-1; 7 nucleotides line up with TRBD2. The CDR3 is 14 residues long. Germline trimming cut 4 bases from V and 2 bases from J; bases unmatched to any gene: 3. Germline CDR1 and CDR2: SGHNT and YYREEE (reference sequence). Here the CDR3 DNA reads TGTGCCAGCAGCGCCGGGACTACCTACAATGAGCAGTTCTTC. Translation gives CASSAGTTYNEQFF.

The rearrangement links TRBV6-6 to TRBJ2-5, with TRBD2 matching 11 bases. This CDR3 contains 15 residues. Germline-derived CDR1 and CDR2 are MNHNY and SVGAGI (reference sequence). V lost 5 bases and J lost 0; bases outside the gene matches: 2. As DNA, the CDR3 is TGTGCCAGCAGTCGACTAGCGGGGAACCAAGAGACCCAGTACTTC. This codes for CASSRLAGNQETQYF.

The V and J genes are TRBV19 and TRBJ2-7, with a possible D match to TRBD2 (6 bases). Germline CDR1 LNHDA, CDR2 SQIVND (reference sequence). The V gene lost 1 base and the J gene lost 3 bases, with 7 bases spanning the gap. The CDR3 totals 13 residues. This chain's CDR3 is CASSIAEGYEQYF. CDR3 coding DNA: TGTGCCAGTAGTATAGCGGAGGGCTACGAGCAGTACTTC.

This sequence joins TRBV6-5 and TRBJ1-3; 8 positions agree with TRBD1. The V gene end was trimmed by 4 bases and the J gene end by 6 bases; junction bases not matched to a gene: 8. The CDR3 runs to 15 residues. Germline CDR1 and CDR2: MNHEY and SVGAGI. The CDR3 is CASSLDREEENTIYF. As DNA, the CDR3 is TGTGCCAGCAGTTTGGACAGGGAAGAGGAAAACACCATATATTTT.

The J gene is TRBJ2-7, the V gene TRBV14; 7 positions match TRBD2. Per germline, CDR1 SGHDN and CDR2 FVKESK. J lost 6 bases, V lost 3 bases, and 2 bases had no gene match. The CDR3 contains 12 residues. The CDR3 DNA reads TGTGCCAGCAGCCAGACTAGCCGCGAGCAGTACTTC. This codes for CASSQTSREQYF. Combining the CDR3 with reference TRBV14 and TRBJ2-7 gives the whole variable domain EAGVTQFPSHSVIEKGQTVTLRCDPISGHDNLYWYRRVMGKEIKFLLHFVKESKQDESGMPNNRFLAERTGGTYSTLKVQPAELEDSGVYFCASSQTSREQYFGPGTRLTVT.